This T cell receptor (beta chain) derives from a study of cytomegalovirus exposure and HLA in healthy donors. For the study at large: An earlier analysis found 110 million or so unique TCR beta sequences from approximately 190 million T cells. General study points: Later, an analysis showed that TCR beta chains associated with HLA were more clonally expanded than others that were equally common.

As concerns this clone: Its target is not known.

Germline-derived CDR1 and CDR2 are LGHNA and YSLEER. The CDR3 totals 15 residues. Trimming removed 0 bases from V and 3 bases from J, with 11 bases in between. A multiplex PCR was run with 60 Vbeta primers and 13 Jbeta primers. The method was immunoSEQ multiplex PCR; TCRdb's version includes in-frame clones alone and lacks a portion of them. The data contain tens of thousands of clones, about 66% of them singletons. The receptor was isolated from a man in his forties or fifties in good health and CMV-seropositive. The chain recombines TRBV4-3 with TRBJ1-2, with a weak D call TRBD1 (6 bases). The source material was PBMCs. This CDR3 reads CASSQDGGSYYGYTF. Written as DNA, the CDR3 is TGCGCCAGCAGCCAAGATGGGGGCAGCTACTATGGCTACACCTTC.